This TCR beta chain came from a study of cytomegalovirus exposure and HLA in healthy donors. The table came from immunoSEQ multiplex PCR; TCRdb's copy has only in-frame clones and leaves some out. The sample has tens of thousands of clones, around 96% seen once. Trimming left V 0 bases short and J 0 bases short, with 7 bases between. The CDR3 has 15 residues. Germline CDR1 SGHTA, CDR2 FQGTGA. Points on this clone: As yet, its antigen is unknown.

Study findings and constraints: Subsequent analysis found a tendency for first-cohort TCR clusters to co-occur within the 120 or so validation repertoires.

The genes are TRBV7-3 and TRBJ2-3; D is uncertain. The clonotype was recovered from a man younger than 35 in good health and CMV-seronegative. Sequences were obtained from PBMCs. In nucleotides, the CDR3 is TGTGCCAGCAGCTTAACTCTAGGCAGCACAGATACGCAGTATTTT. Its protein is CASSLTLGSTDTQYF.